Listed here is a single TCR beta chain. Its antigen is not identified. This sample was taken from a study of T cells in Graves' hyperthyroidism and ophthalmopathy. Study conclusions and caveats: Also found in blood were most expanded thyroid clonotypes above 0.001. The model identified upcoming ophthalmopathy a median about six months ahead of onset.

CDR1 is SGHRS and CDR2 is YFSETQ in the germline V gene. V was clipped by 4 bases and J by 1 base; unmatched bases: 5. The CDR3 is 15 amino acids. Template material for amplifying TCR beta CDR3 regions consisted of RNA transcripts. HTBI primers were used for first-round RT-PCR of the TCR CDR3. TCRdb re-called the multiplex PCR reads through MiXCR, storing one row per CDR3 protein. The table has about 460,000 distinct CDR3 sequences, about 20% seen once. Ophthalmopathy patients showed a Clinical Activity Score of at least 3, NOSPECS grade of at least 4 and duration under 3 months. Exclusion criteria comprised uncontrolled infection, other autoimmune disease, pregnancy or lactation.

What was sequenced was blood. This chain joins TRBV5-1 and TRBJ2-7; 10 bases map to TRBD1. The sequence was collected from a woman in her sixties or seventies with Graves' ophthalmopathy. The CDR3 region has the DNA TGCGCCAGCAGCCAGGGACAGGGGATATCCTACGAGCAGTACTTC. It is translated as CASSQGQGISYEQYF.